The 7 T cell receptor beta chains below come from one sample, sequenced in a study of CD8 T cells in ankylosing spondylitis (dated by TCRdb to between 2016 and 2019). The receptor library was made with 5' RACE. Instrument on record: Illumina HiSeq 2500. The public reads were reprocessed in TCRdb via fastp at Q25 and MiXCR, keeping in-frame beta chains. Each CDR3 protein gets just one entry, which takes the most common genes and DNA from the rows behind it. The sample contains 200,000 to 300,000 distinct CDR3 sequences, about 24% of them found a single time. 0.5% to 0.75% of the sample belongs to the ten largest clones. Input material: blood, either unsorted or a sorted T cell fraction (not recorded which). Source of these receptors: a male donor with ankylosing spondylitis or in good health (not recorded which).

The CDR3 region is CSARGWGGQGDQPQHF. CDR3 sequence (DNA): TGCAGTGCTAGAGGATGGGGGGGACAAGGGGATCAGCCCCAGCATTTT. This sequence joins TRBV20-1 and TRBJ1-5; D may be TRBD1 (6 bases). This CDR3 has 16 residues. V gave up 1 base and J gave up 5 bases, with 18 bases separating them. Germline assignment: CDR1 DFQATT and CDR2 SNEGSKA (reference sequence).

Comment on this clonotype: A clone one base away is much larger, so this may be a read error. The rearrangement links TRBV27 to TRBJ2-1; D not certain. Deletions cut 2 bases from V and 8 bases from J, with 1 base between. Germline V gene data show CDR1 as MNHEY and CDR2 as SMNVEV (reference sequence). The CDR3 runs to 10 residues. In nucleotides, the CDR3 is TGTGCCAGCAGTTTACATGAGCAGTTCTTC. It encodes CASSLHEQFF.

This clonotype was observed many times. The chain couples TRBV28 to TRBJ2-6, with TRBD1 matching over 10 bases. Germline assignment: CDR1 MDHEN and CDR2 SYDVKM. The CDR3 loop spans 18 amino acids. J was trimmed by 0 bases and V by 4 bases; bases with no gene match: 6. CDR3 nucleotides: TGTGCCAGCAGTTCACCGGGACAGGGGCCCTCTGGGGCCAACGTCCTGACTTTC. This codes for CASSSPGQGPSGANVLTF. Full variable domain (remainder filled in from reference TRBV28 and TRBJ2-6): DVKVTQSSRYLVKRTGEKVFLECVQDMDHENMFWYRQDPGLGLRLIYFSYDVKMKEKGDIPEGYSVSREKKERFSLILESASTNQTSMYLCASSSPGQGPSGANVLTFGAGSRLTVL.

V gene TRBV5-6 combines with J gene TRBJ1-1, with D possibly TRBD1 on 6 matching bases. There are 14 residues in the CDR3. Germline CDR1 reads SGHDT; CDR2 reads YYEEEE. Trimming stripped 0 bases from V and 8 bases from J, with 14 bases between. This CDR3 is CASSLDRETWEAFF. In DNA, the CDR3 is TGTGCCAGCAGCTTGGACAGGGAGACGTGGGAAGCTTTCTTT.

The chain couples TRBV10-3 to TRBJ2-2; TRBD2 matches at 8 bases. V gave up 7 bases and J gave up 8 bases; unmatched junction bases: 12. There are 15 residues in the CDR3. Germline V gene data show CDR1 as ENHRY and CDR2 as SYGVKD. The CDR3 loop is CAITSVSGGAGELFF. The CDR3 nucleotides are TGTGCCATCACATCAGTATCCGGGGGGGCTGGGGAGCTGTTTTTT.

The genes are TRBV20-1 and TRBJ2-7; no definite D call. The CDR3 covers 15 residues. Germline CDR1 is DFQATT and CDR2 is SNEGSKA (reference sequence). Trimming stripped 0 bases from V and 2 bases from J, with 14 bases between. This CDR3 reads CSARERPTEPYEQYF. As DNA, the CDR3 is TGCAGTGCTAGAGAGAGACCCACCGAGCCCTACGAGCAGTACTTC.

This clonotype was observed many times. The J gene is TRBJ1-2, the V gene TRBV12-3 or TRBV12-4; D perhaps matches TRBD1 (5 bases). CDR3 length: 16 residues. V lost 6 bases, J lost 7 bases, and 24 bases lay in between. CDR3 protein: CASRGKGGRGALGYTF. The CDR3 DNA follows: TGTGCCAGCAGGGGAAAGGGAGGGCGCGGGGCTCTTGGCTACACCTTC.